The entry below gives a single TCR beta chain sequence along with its context. The treatment: 19 received Ad26.COV2.S at low or high dose, single or two shots; 5 received placebo; per-sample allocation not given. On day 63 after the first injection, vaccine and placebo recipients gave samples. The sample belongs to a study of Ad26.COV2.S vaccination and SARS-CoV-2 variants. For the study at large: Ad26.COV2.S was injected intramuscularly once or twice, 56 days apart.

Trimming cost V 4 bases and J 5 bases, with 14 bases left between them. The CDR3 has 14 amino acids. Germline loops: CDR1 KGHSH, CDR2 LQKENI. Sequencing was performed with immunoSEQ multiplex PCR; in TCRdb, only in-frame clones are kept and a portion is missing. The table includes about 350,000 clones, less than 90% detected once. Sequenced material: peripheral blood, taken in a trial of Ad26.COV2.S vaccine versus placebo. The V and J genes are TRBV18 and TRBJ1-1; D not resolved. This clonotype was obtained from a person aged 18-65 years who received the Ad26.COV2.S COVID-19 vaccine or a placebo. CDR3: CASSLKPSGTEAFF. In DNA, the CDR3 is TGTGCCAGCTCACTGAAACCTAGCGGTACTGAAGCTTTCTTT.